This T cell receptor (beta chain) was retrieved from a study of CD8+CD57+ T cells in acquired aplastic anemia. Broader study findings: Patients shared around 30 CD8+ CDR3 sequences with controls.

Using genomic DNA as the template, TCR beta VDJ and CDR3 profiling was carried out. TCRdb recomputed calls from the reads with MiXCR, one row per CDR3 protein. The table shows roughly 420,000 distinct CDR3 sequences, with 60% to 80% occurring only once. Worth noting for this clonotype: The antigen is undetermined. This may be a read error: a much more frequent sequence differs by one nucleotide.

The V gene's germline CDR1 is SGHDN and CDR2 FVKESK. This CDR3 region has 12 residues. The clonotype comes from a human donor in good health, serving as a control. V and J are TRBV14 and TRBJ2-5; D call uncertain. The material sequenced was sorted CD4+, CD8+, or CD8+CD57+ T cells (not recorded which) from PBMCs. CDR3 loop: CANSQDWETQYF. DNA of the CDR3: TGTGCCAACAGCCAAGACTGGGAGACCCAGTACTTC.